Listed below are T cell receptor beta chains from one sample, sequenced in a study of blood T cell repertoires in COVID-19. TCRdb's copy holds only in-frame clones and misses some; the assay was immunoSEQ multiplex PCR. The sample lists about 110,000 clones, 90% seen once, with 0.95% to 1.3% in the top ten. Sequenced input: peripheral blood. These receptors were taken from a human donor in a cohort sampled during active COVID-19. Each CDR3 is given with its conserved first and last residue. A D gene is named only where the DNA matches it firmly. Not all rows give a size; the values are once, few, many and, for expanded clones, a class.

cdr3_aa cdr3_nt j_call clone_size d_call v_call
CASSLVDRPVEQYF TGCGCCAGCAGCTTAGTCGACAGGCCCGTGGAGCAGTACTTC TRBJ2-7 . . TRBV5-1
CASTDWGVGGNQPQHF TGTGCCAGTACCGACTGGGGAGTTGGTGGCAATCAGCCCCAGCATTTT TRBJ1-5 . . TRBV19
CATSDSRTGDYQPQHF TGTGCCACCAGTGATTCTAGGACAGGGGATTATCAGCCCCAGCATTTT TRBJ1-5 . TRBD1 TRBV24-1
CAISEAGARQPQHF TGTGCCATCAGTGAAGCAGGGGCGAGGCAGCCCCAGCATTTT TRBJ1-5 few . TRBV10-3
CASSLGRTGGQETQYF TGTGCCAGCAGCTTAGGACGGACAGGGGGACAAGAGACCCAGTACTTC TRBJ2-5 once TRBD1 TRBV13
CAIGPSGAANTGELFF TGTGCCATCGGTCCTAGCGGGGCAGCGAACACCGGGGAGCTGTTTTTT TRBJ2-2 . TRBD2 TRBV10-3
CASSQDWSAGTEKLFF TGCGCCAGCAGCCAAGATTGGTCGGCGGGGACGGAGAAACTGTTTTTT TRBJ1-4 . . TRBV4-1
CASSQAGPNTGELFF TGTGCTAGCAGCCAAGCGGGGCCGAACACCGGGGAGCTGTTTTTT TRBJ2-2 once TRBD2 TRBV7-7
CASSQVIRGTSGIPGELFF TGCGCCAGCAGCCAAGTAATTAGGGGCACCTCGGGCATCCCCGGGGAGCTGTTTTTT TRBJ2-2 . . TRBV4-3
CASSPGLAGVLGDTQYF TGTGCCAGCAGCCCCGGACTAGCGGGAGTCTTGGGAGATACGCAGTATTTT TRBJ2-3 . TRBD2 TRBV9
CASSPIDRGFSYEQYF TGTGCCAGCAGCCCAATCGACAGGGGGTTTTCCTACGAGCAGTACTTC TRBJ2-7 . TRBD1 TRBV5-6
CASSWYREQPQHF TGTGCCAGCAGCTGGTACAGGGAACAGCCCCAGCATTTT TRBJ1-5 . . TRBV7-2
CATSDFDSGGAGDTQYF TGTGCCACCAGTGATTTTGATAGCGGGGGGGCCGGGGATACGCAGTATTTT TRBJ2-3 once TRBD2 TRBV24-1
CASSLVSASRGGELFF TGTGCCAGCAGTTTGGTCTCGGCGAGCCGGGGCGGGGAGCTGTTTTTT TRBJ2-2 . . TRBV28
CATSDPWTVGGYTF TGTGCCACCAGTGATCCATGGACAGTCGGTGGCTACACCTTC TRBJ1-2 . . TRBV24-1
CASSSGQGSPTYEQYF TGTGCCAGCAGCTCCGGACAGGGGTCCCCAACCTACGAGCAGTACTTC TRBJ2-7 . TRBD1 TRBV5-4
CASSLGRTGGANYGYTF TGTGCCAGCAGCTTAGGCCGGACAGGAGGAGCTAACTATGGCTACACCTTC TRBJ1-2 . TRBD1 TRBV7-9
CASSLPGHRQHF TGTGCCAGCAGTCTGCCGGGACACCGCCAACATTTT TRBJ1-5 . . TRBV6-5
CASSTRQGGNQPQHF TGTGCCAGCTCAACCAGACAGGGCGGCAATCAGCCCCAGCATTTT TRBJ1-5 few TRBD1 TRBV19
CASSRGGQAIYGYTF TGTGCCAGTAGTAGGGGGGGCCAGGCTATCTATGGCTACACCTTC TRBJ1-2 . . TRBV19
CASSQDVRTSGARLYNEQFF TGCGCCAGCAGCCAAGATGTCCGGACTAGCGGGGCCCGACTCTACAATGAGCAGTTCTTC TRBJ2-1 . TRBD2 TRBV4-3
CASCGGSEDTQYF TGTGCCAGCTGCGGTGGGTCCGAAGATACGCAGTATTTT TRBJ2-3 . . TRBV28
CSTTRGPYEQYF TGCAGCACAACGCGGGGGCCCTACGAGCAGTACTTC TRBJ2-7 . . TRBV29-1
CASNQAGGQETQYF TGTGCCAGTAATCAAGCGGGGGGACAAGAGACCCAGTACTTC TRBJ2-5 . TRBD2 TRBV19
CASSLEPGGSYEQYF TGTGCCAGCAGTTTGGAGCCAGGGGGCTCCTACGAGCAGTACTTC TRBJ2-7 . TRBD1 TRBV27
CASSSPPYYGYTF TGTGCCAGCAGCTCCCCTCCGTACTATGGCTACACCTTC TRBJ1-2 . . TRBV13
CASSPRDRSGYTF TGTGCCAGCAGCCCCAGGGACAGGAGCGGCTACACCTTC TRBJ1-2 . TRBD1 TRBV3-1/TRBV3-2
CASSYSSDGRAELFF TGTGCCAGCAGTTACTCCTCTGACGGCCGCGCGGAACTGTTTTTT TRBJ1-4 . . TRBV6-6
CASSPPPRIGNTIYF TGTGCCAGCAGCCCACCTCCCAGAATAGGAAACACCATATATTTT TRBJ1-3 few . TRBV7-9
CASSPRDTQYF TGTGCCAGCAGCCCCCGGGATACGCAGTATTTT TRBJ2-3 . . TRBV7-2
CASSPQRRTVADTQYF TGTGCCAGCAGCCCCCAACGGAGGACAGTCGCAGATACGCAGTATTTT TRBJ2-3 . . TRBV7-9
CASSLNGNQPQHF TGCGCCAGCAGCCTGAACGGGAATCAGCCCCAGCATTTT TRBJ1-5 . . TRBV5-1
CASSAWDLAGPSYNEQFF TGCGCCAGCAGCGCTTGGGATCTAGCGGGCCCCTCCTACAATGAGCAGTTCTTC TRBJ2-1 . TRBD2 TRBV4-3
CASSLSGVRGYKDGYTF TGTGCCAGCAGCTTGAGCGGCGTTAGGGGGTACAAAGATGGCTACACCTTC TRBJ1-2 . . TRBV5-8
CASSLDTSYQPQHF TGTGCCAGCAGCTTAGACACCTCATATCAGCCCCAGCATTTT TRBJ1-5 . . TRBV7-8
CASSLQGVAEAFF TGTGCCAGCAGCTTACAAGGGGTAGCTGAAGCTTTCTTT TRBJ1-1 . . TRBV11-3
CASSLWGGVAGVADTQYF TGTGCCAGCAGTTTATGGGGAGGGGTAGCGGGAGTGGCTGATACGCAGTATTTT TRBJ2-3 . TRBD2 TRBV28
CASSFQGNTEAFF TGTGCCAGCAGTTTTCAGGGGAACACTGAAGCTTTCTTT TRBJ1-1 once . TRBV12-3/TRBV12-4
CASSPTGAGTDTQYF TGTGCCAGCAGTCCGACAGGGGCCGGCACAGATACGCAGTATTTT TRBJ2-3 few TRBD1 TRBV6-5
CASSPPGGSYEQYF TGTGCCAGCTCACCACCCGGCGGCTCCTACGAGCAGTACTTC TRBJ2-7 . . TRBV18
CASKYSGANVLTF TGTGCCAGCAAATACTCTGGGGCCAACGTCCTGACTTTC TRBJ2-6 . . TRBV2